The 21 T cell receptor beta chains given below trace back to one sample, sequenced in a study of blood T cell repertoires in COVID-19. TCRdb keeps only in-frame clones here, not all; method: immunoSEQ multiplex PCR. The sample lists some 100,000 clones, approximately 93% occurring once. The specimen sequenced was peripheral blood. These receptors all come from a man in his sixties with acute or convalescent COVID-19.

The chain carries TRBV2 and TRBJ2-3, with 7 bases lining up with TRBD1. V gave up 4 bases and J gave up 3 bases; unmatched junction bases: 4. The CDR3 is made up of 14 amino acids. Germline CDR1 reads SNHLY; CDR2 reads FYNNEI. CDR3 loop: CASSVRQGTDTQYF. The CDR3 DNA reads TGTGCCAGCAGTGTCAGACAGGGAACAGATACGCAGTATTTT.

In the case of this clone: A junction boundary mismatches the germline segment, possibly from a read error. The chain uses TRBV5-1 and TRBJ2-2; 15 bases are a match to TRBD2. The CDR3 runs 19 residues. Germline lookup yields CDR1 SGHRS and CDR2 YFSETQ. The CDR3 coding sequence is TGCGCCAGCAGATTGGGACTAGCGGGAGGTTCCCCGAACACCGGGGAGCTGTTTTTT. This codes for CASRLGLAGGSPNTGELFF.

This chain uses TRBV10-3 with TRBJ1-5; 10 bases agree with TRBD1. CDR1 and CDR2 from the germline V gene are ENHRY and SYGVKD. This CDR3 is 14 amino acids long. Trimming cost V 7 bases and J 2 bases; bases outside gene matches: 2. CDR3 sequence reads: CAIKGTGGNQPQHF. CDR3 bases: TGTGCCATCAAAGGGACAGGGGGCAATCAGCCCCAGCATTTT.

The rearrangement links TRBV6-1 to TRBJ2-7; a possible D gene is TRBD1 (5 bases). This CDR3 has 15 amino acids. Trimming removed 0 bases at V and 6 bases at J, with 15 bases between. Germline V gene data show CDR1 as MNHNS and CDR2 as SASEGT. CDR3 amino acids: CASSEALWGQGEQYV. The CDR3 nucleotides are TGTGCCAGCAGTGAAGCGCTTTGGGGTCAGGGCGAGCAGTACGTC.

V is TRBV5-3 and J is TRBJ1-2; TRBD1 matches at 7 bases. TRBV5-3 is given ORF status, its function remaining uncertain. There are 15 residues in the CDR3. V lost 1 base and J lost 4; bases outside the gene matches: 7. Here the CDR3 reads CARSLTGVQGYGYTF. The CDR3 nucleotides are TGTGCCAGAAGCTTGACAGGGGTCCAGGGCTATGGCTACACCTTC.

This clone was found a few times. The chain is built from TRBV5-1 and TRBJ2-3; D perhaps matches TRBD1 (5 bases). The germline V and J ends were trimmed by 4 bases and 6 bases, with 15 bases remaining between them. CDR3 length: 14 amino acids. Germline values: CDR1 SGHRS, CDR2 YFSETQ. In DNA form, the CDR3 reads TGCGCCAGCAGCGCGGACCAAGGGGTCGATACGCAGTATTTT. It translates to CASSADQGVDTQYF.

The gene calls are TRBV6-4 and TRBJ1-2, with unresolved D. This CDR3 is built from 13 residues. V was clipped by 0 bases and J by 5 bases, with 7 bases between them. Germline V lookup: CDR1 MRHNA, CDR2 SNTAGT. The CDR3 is CASSDSNRYGYTF. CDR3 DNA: TGTGCCAGCAGTGACTCGAACAGATATGGCTACACCTTC.

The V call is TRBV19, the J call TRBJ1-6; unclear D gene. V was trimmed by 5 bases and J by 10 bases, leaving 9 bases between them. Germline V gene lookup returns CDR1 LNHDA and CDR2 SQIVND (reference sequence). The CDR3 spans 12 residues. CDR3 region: CASSPAGSPLHF. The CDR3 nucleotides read TGTGCCAGTAGTCCAGCCGGGTCACCCCTCCACTTT.

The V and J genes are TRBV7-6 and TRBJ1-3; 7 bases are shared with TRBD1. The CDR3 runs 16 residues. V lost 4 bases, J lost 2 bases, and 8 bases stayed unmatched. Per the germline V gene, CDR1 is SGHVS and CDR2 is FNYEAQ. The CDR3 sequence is CASSSNPTGAGNTIYF. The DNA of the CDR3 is TGTGCCAGCAGCTCTAATCCCACAGGGGCTGGAAACACCATATATTTT. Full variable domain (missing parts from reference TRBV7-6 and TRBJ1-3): GAGVSQSPRYKVTKRGQDVALRCDPISGHVSLYWYRQALGQGPEFLTYFNYEAQQDKSGLPNDRFSAERPEGSISTLTIQRTEQRDSAMYRCASSSNPTGAGNTIYFGEGSWLTVV.

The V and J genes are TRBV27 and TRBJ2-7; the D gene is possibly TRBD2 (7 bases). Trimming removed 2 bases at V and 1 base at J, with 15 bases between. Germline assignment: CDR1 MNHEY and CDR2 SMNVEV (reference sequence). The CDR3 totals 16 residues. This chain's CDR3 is CASSLIGGDTSYEQYF. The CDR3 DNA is TGTGCCAGCAGTTTAATAGGGGGGGATACTTCCTACGAGCAGTACTTC.

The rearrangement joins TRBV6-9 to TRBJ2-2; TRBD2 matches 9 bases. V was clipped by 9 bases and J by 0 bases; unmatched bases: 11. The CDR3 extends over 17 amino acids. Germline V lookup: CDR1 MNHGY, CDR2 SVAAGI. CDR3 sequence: CARLTSGENANTGELFF. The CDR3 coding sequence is TGTGCCAGGTTGACTAGCGGAGAGAACGCGAACACCGGGGAGCTGTTTTTT.

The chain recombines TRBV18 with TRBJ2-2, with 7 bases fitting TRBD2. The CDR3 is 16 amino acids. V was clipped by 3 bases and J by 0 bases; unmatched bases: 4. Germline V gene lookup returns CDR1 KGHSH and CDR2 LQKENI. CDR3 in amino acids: CASSPSLAPNTGELFF. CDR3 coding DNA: TGTGCCAGCTCACCGTCACTAGCGCCGAACACCGGGGAGCTGTTTTTT.

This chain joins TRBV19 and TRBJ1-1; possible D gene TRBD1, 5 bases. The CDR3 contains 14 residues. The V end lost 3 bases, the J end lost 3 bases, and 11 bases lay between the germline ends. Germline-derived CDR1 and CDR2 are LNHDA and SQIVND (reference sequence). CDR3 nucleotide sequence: TGTGCCAGTAGTATCCTTCCGGGGGACACTGAAGCTTTCTTT. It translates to CASSILPGDTEAFF.

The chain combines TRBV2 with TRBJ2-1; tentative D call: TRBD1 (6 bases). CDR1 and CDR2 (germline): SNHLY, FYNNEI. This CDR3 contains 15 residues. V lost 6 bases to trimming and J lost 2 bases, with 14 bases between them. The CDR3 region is CASRSFRGPYNEQFF. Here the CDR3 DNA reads TGTGCCAGCAGGAGTTTCAGGGGACCCTACAATGAGCAGTTCTTC.

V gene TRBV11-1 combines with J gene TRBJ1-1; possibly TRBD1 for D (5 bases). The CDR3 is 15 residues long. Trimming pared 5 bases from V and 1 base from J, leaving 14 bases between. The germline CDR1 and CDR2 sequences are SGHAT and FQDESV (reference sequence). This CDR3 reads CASSPNRWENTEAFF. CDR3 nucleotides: TGTGCCAGCAGCCCCAACAGGTGGGAGAACACTGAAGCTTTCTTT.

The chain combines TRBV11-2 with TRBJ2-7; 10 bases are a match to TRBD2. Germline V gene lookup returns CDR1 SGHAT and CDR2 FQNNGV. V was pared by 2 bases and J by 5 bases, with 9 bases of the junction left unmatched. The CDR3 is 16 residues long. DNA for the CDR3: TGTGCCAGCAGCTTATCGGGACTAGCGAGGAAGGACGAGCAGTACTTC. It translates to CASSLSGLARKDEQYF.

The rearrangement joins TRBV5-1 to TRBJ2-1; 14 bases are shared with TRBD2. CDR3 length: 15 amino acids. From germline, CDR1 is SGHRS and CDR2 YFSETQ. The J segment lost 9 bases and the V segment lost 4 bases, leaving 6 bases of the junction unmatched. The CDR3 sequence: CASSPGLAGGSEQFF. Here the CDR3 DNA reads TGCGCCAGCAGCCCCGGACTAGCGGGAGGAAGTGAGCAGTTCTTC.

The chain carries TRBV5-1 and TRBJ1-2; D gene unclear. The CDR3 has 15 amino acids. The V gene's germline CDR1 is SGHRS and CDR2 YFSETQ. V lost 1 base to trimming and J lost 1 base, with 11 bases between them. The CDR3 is CASSLSHTDNYGYTF. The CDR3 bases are TGCGCCAGCAGCTTGAGTCACACAGATAACTATGGCTACACCTTC.

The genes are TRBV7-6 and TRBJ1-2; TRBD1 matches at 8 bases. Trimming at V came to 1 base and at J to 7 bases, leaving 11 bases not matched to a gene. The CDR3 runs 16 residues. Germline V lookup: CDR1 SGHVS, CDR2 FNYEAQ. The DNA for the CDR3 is TGTGCCAGCAGCTTAGACCCGGGACAGGAGTTCTTTGGCTACACCTTC. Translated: CASSLDPGQEFFGYTF.

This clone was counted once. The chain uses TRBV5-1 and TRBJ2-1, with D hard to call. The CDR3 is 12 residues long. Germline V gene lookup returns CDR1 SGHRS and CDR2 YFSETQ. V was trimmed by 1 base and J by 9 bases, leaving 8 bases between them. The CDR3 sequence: CASSLNYGEQFF. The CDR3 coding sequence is TGCGCCAGCAGCTTGAACTACGGTGAGCAGTTCTTC.

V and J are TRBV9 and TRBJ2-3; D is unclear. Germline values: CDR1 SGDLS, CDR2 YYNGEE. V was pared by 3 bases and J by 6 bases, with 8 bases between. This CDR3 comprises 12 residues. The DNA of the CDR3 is TGTGCCAGCAGCGCCCGACTGGATACGCAGTATTTT. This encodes CASSARLDTQYF.